What follows are 29 T cell receptor beta chains derived from one specimen sequenced in a study of blood T cell repertoires in COVID-19. Data came from immunoSEQ multiplex PCR; TCRdb stores just in-frame clones and leaves some out. Seen here are approximately 250,000 clones, roughly 86% observed once, and the top ten hold about 8.6%. Sequencing was carried out using peripheral blood. These TCRs come from a man aged 35 to 55 with active or convalescent COVID-19.

The chain employs TRBV28 and TRBJ2-1, with a possible D match to TRBD1 (5 bases). The germline CDR1 and CDR2 sequences are MDHEN and SYDVKM. This CDR3 has 10 residues. Trimming took off 6 bases at V and 9 bases at J, with 6 bases between the two ends. The CDR3 here is CASRQVEQFF. CDR3 nucleotides: TGTGCCAGCAGACAGGTTGAGCAGTTCTTC.

The chain is built from TRBV9 and TRBJ1-4, with D uncertain. With 3 bases removed from V and 8 bases from J, the gap between germline ends came to 17 bases. This CDR3 has 15 amino acids. Looked up from germline, CDR1 is SGDLS and CDR2 is YYNGEE. Written as DNA, the CDR3 is TGTGCCAGCAGCGACCCGGGTCTTGGCGAAGAAAAACTGTTTTTT. Translation: CASSDPGLGEEKLFF. The variable domain in full, with the rest retrieved from reference TRBV9 and TRBJ1-4, is DSGVTQTPKHLITATGQRVTLRCSPRSGDLSVYWYQQSLDQGLQFLIQYYNGEERAKGNILERFSAQQFPDLHSELNLSSLELGDSALYFCASSDPGLGEEKLFFGSGTQLSVL.

This clone was seen once. The V gene is TRBV30, the J gene TRBJ2-3; the D is unclear. This CDR3 spans 14 amino acids. Germline CDR1 and CDR2: GTSNPN and SVGIG (reference sequence). Trimming took off 0 bases at V and 2 bases at J, with 9 bases between the two ends. The CDR3 protein is CAWSVQPFTDTQYF. The CDR3 DNA sequence: TGTGCCTGGAGTGTACAACCCTTCACAGATACGCAGTATTTT.

The chain employs TRBV3-1 (or the pseudogene TRBV3-2) and TRBJ2-1; 7 bases match TRBD1. With 0 bases clipped from V and 2 bases from J, the junction kept 4 bases outside the gene matches. CDR3 length equals 16 residues. Germline lookup yields CDR1 LGHDT and CDR2 YNNKEL (reference sequence). The CDR3 loop reads CASSQETGPPYNEQFF. The CDR3 DNA reads TGTGCCAGCAGCCAAGAGACAGGGCCACCCTACAATGAGCAGTTCTTC.

The chain links TRBV5-5 to TRBJ2-5; perhaps TRBD2 as D (5 bases). The CDR3 has 15 residues. Germline loops: CDR1 SGHKS, CDR2 YYEKEE (reference sequence). Between the trimmed V and J ends, which lost 2 bases and 2 bases, there was a span of 13 bases. CDR3 in DNA: TGTGCCAGCAGCTTCTTGGGGAGAGCGCAAGAGACCCAGTACTTC. It specifies CASSFLGRAQETQYF.

CDR3 loop: CASSQGSSGGQETQYF. The CDR3, as DNA: TGTGCCAGCAGCCAAGGGAGTAGCGGGGGGCAAGAGACCCAGTACTTC. The chain joins TRBV14 to TRBJ2-5; 10 bases match TRBD2. The CDR3 runs 16 residues. Losses at the gene ends were 1 base for V and 2 bases for J; bases not matched to a gene: 4. In germline, CDR1 is SGHDN, CDR2 FVKESK. Drawing the rest from reference TRBV14 and TRBJ2-5, the complete variable domain is EAGVTQFPSHSVIEKGQTVTLRCDPISGHDNLYWYRRVMGKEIKFLLHFVKESKQDESGMPNNRFLAERTGGTYSTLKVQPAELEDSGVYFCASSQGSSGGQETQYFGPGTRLLVL.

This chain connects TRBV19 to TRBJ2-3, with TRBD1 matching 9 bases. The junction had 9 bases not matched to a gene; V was cut back by 4 bases and J by 1 base. Per germline, CDR1 LNHDA and CDR2 SQIVND (reference sequence). The CDR3 sequence is 17 residues long. The CDR3 sequence: CASSTGQGGWGTDTQYF. The DNA of the CDR3 is TGTGCCAGTAGTACGGGACAGGGAGGATGGGGCACAGATACGCAGTATTTT.

This clone was observed once. The chain carries TRBV10-1 and TRBJ1-5; D ambiguous. Germline V gene lookup returns CDR1 WNHNN and CDR2 SYGVQD (reference sequence). The CDR3 has 13 amino acids. V was shortened by 0 bases and J by 12 bases, with 12 bases between the two germline ends. This chain's CDR3 is CASSESQRGNQHF. The CDR3 DNA follows: TGCGCCAGCAGTGAGTCGCAACGAGGCAACCAGCATTTT.

The V and J genes are TRBV2 and TRBJ2-5; D is perhaps TRBD2 (6 bases). The CDR3 runs to 15 residues. Trimming took 4 bases from V and 5 from J, leaving 17 bases between them. The germline V gene has CDR1 SNHLY and CDR2 FYNNEI. The CDR3 DNA reads TGTGCCAGCAGTGGACTAGATCCTCCAGTGGAGACCCAGTACTTC. It is translated as CASSGLDPPVETQYF.

This chain uses TRBV29-1 with TRBJ2-2; TRBD2 matches 8 bases. J gave up 5 bases and V 5 bases, and 10 bases lay outside the gene matches. Germline assignment: CDR1 SQVTM and CDR2 ANQGSEA. This CDR3 spans 15 amino acids. The CDR3 loop reads CSVRGGGRGTGELFF. In nucleotides, the CDR3 is TGCAGCGTTCGGGGGGGCGGCCGGGGAACCGGGGAGCTGTTTTTT.

V usage is TRBV24-1 and J usage is TRBJ2-1, with TRBD1 matching 10 bases. Germline lookup yields CDR1 KGHDR and CDR2 SFDVKD. The V and J ends lost 3 bases and 8 bases, in that order; junction bases with no gene match: 12. The length of the CDR3 is 17 residues. The CDR3 DNA is TGTGCCACCAGTGATCGTTTACCGGGACAGGGGTTGGATGAGCAGTTCTTC. Translating gives CATSDRLPGQGLDEQFF.

The genes are TRBV6-6 and TRBJ2-1, with D maybe TRBD2 (7 bases). The CDR3 extends over 15 amino acids. Germline V gene sequence: CDR1 MNHNY, CDR2 SVGAGI (reference sequence). V was shortened by 3 bases and J by 8 bases, with 17 bases between the two germline ends. The CDR3 coding sequence is TGTGCCAGCAGTTATTCCCTCGAGGGGGGGGATGAGCAGTTCTTC. Residues: CASSYSLEGGDEQFF.

This chain joins TRBV30 and TRBJ2-5, with 12 bases lining up with TRBD2. The CDR3 runs 17 residues. V gave up 2 bases and J gave up 5 bases; unmatched junction bases: 12. CDR1 and CDR2 (germline): GTSNPN, SVGIG (reference sequence). This CDR3 is CAWSSSTSGGPWETQYF. CDR3 coding DNA: TGTGCCTGGAGTTCCTCCACTAGCGGGGGGCCGTGGGAGACCCAGTACTTC.

This clone was observed once. This sequence joins TRBV11-1 and TRBJ2-5; 7 positions match TRBD2. The CDR3 has 13 amino acids. Per germline, CDR1 SGHAT and CDR2 FQDESV (reference sequence). With V trimmed by 5 bases and J by 4 bases, 4 bases remained unmatched. CDR3 in amino acids: CASSLGLRETQYF. The CDR3 DNA is TGTGCCAGCAGCCTGGGACTAAGAGAGACCCAGTACTTC.

The chain couples TRBV28 to TRBJ2-3; 8 positions agree with TRBD1. The germline CDR1 and CDR2 sequences are MDHEN and SYDVKM. This CDR3 has 17 amino acids. V lost 4 bases, J lost 2 bases, and 11 bases stayed unmatched. The DNA of the CDR3 is TGTGCCAGCAGTTCGTATGACAGGGGTTATCCCACAGATACGCAGTATTTT. Amino acids: CASSSYDRGYPTDTQYF.

The V gene is TRBV4-2, the J gene TRBJ1-2; D is possibly TRBD1 (5 bases). CDR1 is LGHNA, CDR2 YNFKEQ, per germline. The V end lost 3 bases, the J end lost 3 bases, and 11 bases lay between the germline ends. The CDR3 is made up of 14 amino acids. CDR3 sequence (DNA): TGTGCCAGCAGCCAGGCGGGGGGTGACTATGGCTACACCTTC. Translating it yields CASSQAGGDYGYTF.

The V and J genes are TRBV6-5 and TRBJ1-3; D is undetermined. This CDR3 has 15 residues. The ends were cut back, 6 bases at V and 0 bases at J, with 12 bases in the middle. The germline V gene encodes CDR1 MNHEY and CDR2 SVGAGI. This chain's CDR3 is CASSPSVSSGNTIYF. The CDR3 bases are TGTGCCAGCAGCCCCTCTGTTAGCTCTGGAAACACCATATATTTT.

The chain couples TRBV10-3 to TRBJ2-7, with D possibly being TRBD2 (5 bases). The V gene lost 4 bases and the J gene lost 9 bases, with 10 bases spanning the gap. In germline, CDR1 is ENHRY, CDR2 SYGVKD. CDR3 size: 11 residues. The CDR3 DNA follows: TGTGCCATCAGTGCGCTCGAGGGGCAGTACTTC. Its protein is CAISALEGQYF.

The sample holds one count of this clone. The genes are TRBV27 and TRBJ2-7, with a weak D call TRBD1 (6 bases). V was pared by 7 bases and J by 8 bases, with 12 bases between. The CDR3 runs 11 residues. Germline V gene data show CDR1 as MNHEY and CDR2 as SMNVEV (reference sequence). CDR3 loop: CASTARDKQYF. The CDR3 nucleotides read TGTGCCAGCACCGCACGGGACAAGCAGTACTTC.

The chain uses TRBV5-1 and TRBJ1-4; D perhaps matches TRBD1 (5 bases). V was pared by 2 bases and J by 12 bases, with 11 bases between. The germline V gene encodes CDR1 SGHRS and CDR2 YFSETQ. The CDR3 runs to 12 residues. CDR3: CASSFPRGELFF. The DNA of the CDR3 is TGCGCCAGCAGCTTCCCTAGGGGTGAACTGTTTTTT.

About this clone itself: Within the sample, other DNA sequences also encode this same CDR3. The chain carries TRBV6-1 and TRBJ1-5; no firm D call. Germline V gene sequence: CDR1 MNHNS, CDR2 SASEGT. Trimming removed 2 bases from V and 1 base from J, with 3 bases in between. The CDR3 extends over 13 amino acids. The CDR3 here is CASSERSNQPQHF. For the CDR3, the DNA is TGTGCCAGCAGTGAACGGAGCAATCAGCCCCAGCATTTT.

This chain links TRBV7-9 with TRBJ2-5; 7 bases are shared with TRBD2. The CDR3 runs 15 residues. Germline V gene sequence: CDR1 SEHNR, CDR2 FQNEAQ (reference sequence). V lost 4 bases, J lost 2 bases, and 7 bases stayed unmatched. CDR3 nucleotides: TGTGCCAGCAGCTCAGGACTAGGAGGGCAAGAGACCCAGTACTTC. Translation: CASSSGLGGQETQYF.

The genes are TRBV21-1 and TRBJ2-7; the table's D call, TRBD2, was not checked against the DNA. TRBV21-1 is labeled a pseudogene. The length of the CDR3 is 15 residues. CDR3 coding DNA: TGTGCCAGCAGCAAAGGGGTCGGACTAGTCGACGAGCAGTACTTC. Translating gives CASSKGVGLVDEQYF.

The CDR3 bases are TGTGCCAGCAGCTTAAGGGGGTACAATGAGCAGTTCTTC. This encodes CASSLRGYNEQFF. The chain has TRBV13 and TRBJ2-1; D perhaps matches TRBD1 (6 bases). This CDR3 spans 13 amino acids. Germline lookup yields CDR1 PRHDT and CDR2 FYEKMQ (reference sequence). V shed 2 bases and J shed 4 bases, with 6 bases lying between them.

The J gene is TRBJ1-2, the V gene TRBV24-1; TRBD1 matches 9 bases. J lost 4 bases, V lost 3 bases, and 5 bases had no gene match. Per the germline V gene, CDR1 is KGHDR and CDR2 is SFDVKD. CDR3 length equals 15 residues. CDR3 residues: CATSDSGQGSYGYTF. CDR3 in DNA: TGTGCCACCAGTGATAGTGGACAGGGGAGCTATGGCTACACCTTC.

The chain carries TRBV2 and TRBJ1-2; D might be TRBD1 (6 bases). Deletions cut 1 base from V and 14 bases from J, with 14 bases between. This CDR3 is built from 12 residues. Per germline, CDR1 SNHLY and CDR2 FYNNEI. CDR3 bases: TGTGCCAGCAGTGAAGAGGGGACAAAGGAGACCTTC. As protein: CASSEEGTKETF.

J is TRBJ1-2 and V is TRBV4-1, with 8 bases matching TRBD1. Germline V gives CDR1 MGHRA, CDR2 YSYEKL. J gave up 7 bases and V 2 bases, and 24 bases lay outside the gene matches. This CDR3 is 20 amino acids long. The CDR3 loop is CASSQWGSTGGRSVAVGYTF. The CDR3 DNA sequence: TGCGCCAGCAGCCAATGGGGCAGTACAGGGGGACGGTCGGTGGCGGTTGGCTACACCTTC.

CDR3 in amino acids: CASSLDPRANEQYF. CDR3 sequence (DNA): TGTGCCAGCAGTTTAGATCCCAGGGCTAACGAGCAGTACTTC. The chain is built from TRBV27 and TRBJ2-7; D possibly corresponds to TRBD1 (5 bases). The germline CDR1 and CDR2 sequences are MNHEY and SMNVEV (reference sequence). Deletions cut 2 bases from V and 5 bases from J, with 13 bases between. CDR3 length equals 14 residues.

V usage is TRBV24-1 and J usage is TRBJ2-5; maybe TRBD1 (6 bases). CDR3 size: 14 residues. The germline gives CDR1 KGHDR, CDR2 SFDVKD. Trimming cost V 7 bases and J 2 bases, with 13 bases left between them. CDR3 in amino acids: CATRDSANQETQYF. The CDR3 nucleotides are TGTGCCACCAGGGACAGCGCTAATCAAGAGACCCAGTACTTC.